This T cell receptor (beta chain) stems from a study of blood T cell repertoires in COVID-19. Across the study: Both acute and convalescent COVID-19 samples were obtained from the United States, Italy and Spain. PBMCs, B-cell-depleted T cells, or T cells provided the cDNA or gDNA that made up the material.

V dropped 4 bases and J dropped 14 bases, with 15 bases sitting between them. This CDR3 has 12 amino acids. Per germline, CDR1 MRHNA and CDR2 SNTAGT. Those who participated ranged in age from about 18 to 89 years and resided in about two dozen US areas. Participant-given clinical history determined each cohort assignment. Assay: immunoSEQ multiplex PCR; the TCRdb copy retains only in-frame clones and omits some. The sample lists roughly 300,000 clones, around nine tenths occurring once. The sequence derives from a woman aged 25 to 39 who had recovered from COVID-19. Material for sequencing was PBMCs or T cells enriched from blood (not recorded which). V and J are TRBV6-4 and TRBJ2-1; D is perhaps TRBD1 (6 bases). CDR3 bases: TGTGCCAGCAGTGGAGCCGGACAGATTAAGTTCTTC. Translated: CASSGAGQIKFF.